Below, 22 T cell receptor beta chains from the same sample are listed, as sequenced in a study of CD8 T cells in Susac syndrome. Random hexamers primed reverse transcription of about 0.5 to 1 ug RNA. TCRdb re-called the immunoSEQ multiplex PCR reads through MiXCR, storing one row per CDR3 protein. The sample has under 150,000 distinct CDR3 sequences, just under 95% seen once. Sequencing was performed on CD4+ T cells from PBMCs. These receptor sequences come from a human donor with Susac syndrome.

In the case of this clonotype: The junction departs from germline at one end; a sequencing error may be responsible. The CDR3 spells CASSLAAGGAETQYF. The DNA for the CDR3 is TGTGCTAGCAGCTTAGCGGCGGGGGGGGCGGAGACCCAGTACTTC. This chain links TRBV7-7 with TRBJ2-5; 9 bases are a match to TRBD2. The length of the CDR3 is 15 residues. CDR1 is SSHAT and CDR2 is FNYEAQ in the germline V gene (reference sequence).

In this sample, this clonotype turned up once. V gene TRBV20-1 combines with J gene TRBJ1-1, with a possible D match to TRBD1 (5 bases). Germline V gene data show CDR1 as DFQATT and CDR2 as SNEGSKA (reference sequence). CDR3 size: 13 residues. Trimming shortened V by 1 base and J by 8 bases, and 14 bases separated the two germline ends. The CDR3 DNA is TGCAGTGCTAGAGTTAGGAGGGGCTCGGAAGCTTTCTTT. Its translation: CSARVRRGSEAFF.

This clonotype was seen a single time. The chain has TRBV20-1 and TRBJ2-3; 11 bases map to TRBD2. J gave up 6 bases and V 4 bases, and 9 bases lay outside the gene matches. Germline assignment: CDR1 DFQATT and CDR2 SNEGSKA (reference sequence). The CDR3 runs to 15 residues. The CDR3 DNA is TGCAGTGCTACCGGGACTAGCGGCAATCTGGATACGCAGTATTTT. Amino acids: CSATGTSGNLDTQYF.

The chain carries TRBV2 and TRBJ1-1; D gene unclear. Germline V gene data show CDR1 as SNHLY and CDR2 as FYNNEI. The ends were cut back, 4 bases at V and 2 bases at J, with 8 bases in the middle. CDR3 length: 13 residues. CDR3 residues: CASSGEGNTEAFF. The CDR3, as DNA: TGTGCCAGCAGTGGGGAGGGAAACACTGAAGCTTTCTTT.

The rearrangement uses TRBV29-1 and TRBJ1-1; D remains ambiguous. V was cut by 4 bases and J by 4 bases, with 13 bases left in between. The germline gives CDR1 SQVTM, CDR2 ANQGSEA. The CDR3 extends over 13 amino acids. The CDR3 here is CSVAGIWGTEAFF. The CDR3 bases are TGCAGCGTTGCCGGGATCTGGGGCACTGAAGCTTTCTTT.

J is TRBJ2-1 and V is TRBV25-1; D is possibly TRBD2 (6 bases). The ends were cut back, 8 bases at V and 2 bases at J, with 13 bases in the middle. This CDR3 comprises 14 residues. Germline loops: CDR1 MGHDK, CDR2 SYGVNS. The CDR3 spells CASSRDSTYNEQFF. The CDR3 bases are TGTGCCAGCTCCCGGGACTCCACCTACAATGAGCAGTTCTTC.

The V and J genes are TRBV9 and TRBJ2-7; 7 bases are a match to TRBD1. There are 15 residues in the CDR3. After removal of 2 bases from V and 7 bases from J, the junction contained 12 bases not matched to a gene. Germline loops: CDR1 SGDLS, CDR2 YYNGEE. CDR3: CASSVHQGQSGEQYF. In nucleotides, the CDR3 is TGTGCCAGCAGCGTCCACCAGGGACAGTCGGGTGAGCAGTACTTC.

V usage is TRBV29-1 and J usage is TRBJ1-2; D unclear. Per the germline V gene, CDR1 is SQVTM and CDR2 is ANQGSEA. V shed 1 base and J shed 4 bases, with 10 bases lying between them. The CDR3 extends over 13 amino acids. CDR3 coding DNA: TGCAGCGTTGAAGTGTCCAGGACCTATGGCTACACCTTC. It yields the protein CSVEVSRTYGYTF.

The V and J genes are TRBV29-1 and TRBJ2-3; 8 bases are a match to TRBD2. Trimming cost V 2 bases and J 3 bases; bases outside gene matches: 4. Germline V CDR1 and CDR2: SQVTM, ANQGSEA. The CDR3 has 14 residues. CDR3 in amino acids: CSVEPSGRTDTQYF. In nucleotides, the CDR3 is TGCAGCGTTGAACCTAGCGGGCGAACAGATACGCAGTATTTT.

This sequence joins TRBV29-1 and TRBJ2-1; 7 positions match TRBD2. Losses at the gene ends were 7 bases for V and 10 bases for J; bases not matched to a gene: 7. CDR1 is SQVTM, CDR2 ANQGSEA, per germline. This CDR3 region has 11 residues. The CDR3 region has the DNA TGCAGCGCAGCGGGGTACAGAGAGCAGTTCTTC. Encoded protein: CSAAGYREQFF.

This clonotype was detected once. The V and J genes are TRBV28 and TRBJ1-2, with 7 bases that match TRBD1. After removal of 7 bases from V and 4 bases from J, the junction contained 3 bases not matched to a gene. The CDR3 spans 12 residues. In germline, CDR1 is MDHEN, CDR2 SYDVKM. CDR3 nucleotides: TGTGCCAGCACCAGGGGGGCCTATGGCTACACCTTC. The encoded protein is CASTRGAYGYTF.

The CDR3 DNA reads as TGTGCCTGGAGTGGGAACAGGGGATACGAGCAGTACTTC. Its protein is CAWSGNRGYEQYF. The chain is built from TRBV30 and TRBJ2-7; 7 bases agree with TRBD1. The CDR3 has 13 amino acids. The V and J ends lost 1 base and 4 bases, in that order; junction bases with no gene match: 4. Germline V CDR1 and CDR2: GTSNPN, SVGIG (reference sequence).

This sequence joins TRBV7-2 and TRBJ1-5; TRBD1 matches 7 bases. Germline V gene data show CDR1 as SGHTA and CDR2 as FQGNSA. V shed 5 bases and J 6 bases; nucleotides not matched to a gene: 10. There are 15 residues in the CDR3. CDR3 sequence (DNA): TGTGCCAGCAGCCCGACAGGGAGCTGGGGTCAGCCCCAGCATTTT. This codes for CASSPTGSWGQPQHF.

This clonotype was recorded only once. In nucleotides, the CDR3 is TGCAGTGCTAGAAATGCAGGGGGCCAGCCCCAGCATTTT. Translation gives CSARNAGGQPQHF. The gene calls are TRBV20-1 and TRBJ1-5; 8 nucleotides agree with TRBD1. Germline V CDR1 and CDR2: DFQATT, SNEGSKA (reference sequence). The junction had 4 bases not matched to a gene; V was cut back by 2 bases and J by 7 bases. The CDR3 is 13 residues long.

CDR3 residues: CASTSGNSNQPQHF. CDR3 sequence (DNA): TGTGCCAGCACTTCAGGGAATAGCAATCAGCCCCAGCATTTT. The V gene is TRBV12-3 or TRBV12-4, the J gene TRBJ1-5, with D possibly being TRBD1 (5 bases). The CDR3 extends over 14 amino acids. V gave up 7 bases and J gave up 0 bases, with 10 bases separating them.

The rearrangement links TRBV5-1 to TRBJ2-5; 12 bases line up with TRBD2. Per the germline V gene, CDR1 is SGHRS and CDR2 is YFSETQ. V shed 7 bases, J shed 3 bases, and the junction held 4 bases outside the gene matches. The length of the CDR3 is 14 residues. In DNA form, the CDR3 reads TGCGCCAGCCAGACTAGCGGGGGAAAAGAGACCCAGTACTTC. Its translation: CASQTSGGKETQYF.

This chain links TRBV7-9 with TRBJ2-7; D gene ambiguous. The germline V and J ends were trimmed by 1 base and 3 bases, with 7 bases remaining between them. This CDR3 spans 13 amino acids. Germline V gene data show CDR1 as SEHNR and CDR2 as FQNEAQ (reference sequence). The CDR3 is CASSLGVNYEQYF. CDR3 DNA: TGTGCCAGCAGCTTAGGGGTCAACTACGAGCAGTACTTC.

The chain uses TRBV20-1 and TRBJ2-7, with 7 positions matching TRBD1. Germline V gene data show CDR1 as DFQATT and CDR2 as SNEGSKA (reference sequence). The length of the CDR3 is 15 residues. V dropped 2 bases and J dropped 2; count of bases not matched to a gene: 9. CDR3 sequence reads: CSARPSRQGPYEQYF. Written as DNA, the CDR3 is TGCAGTGCTAGACCGTCCCGACAGGGTCCCTACGAGCAGTACTTC.

This sequence joins TRBV12-3 or TRBV12-4 and TRBJ1-6; 7 bases fit TRBD1. V was clipped by 5 bases and J by 10 bases; unmatched bases: 8. The CDR3 runs to 14 residues. CDR3 in DNA: TGTGCCAGCAGTCTAAGACAGGGCCTCTCACCCCTCCACTTT. Translating it yields CASSLRQGLSPLHF.

The V and J genes are TRBV29-1 and TRBJ2-3; no firm D call. CDR1 SQVTM and CDR2 ANQGSEA come from the germline V gene. Trimming shortened V by 4 bases and J by 2 bases, and 10 bases separated the two germline ends. The CDR3 has 13 residues. CDR3 coding DNA: TGCAGCGTTGCCGGCAGACACACAGATACGCAGTATTTT. Its protein is CSVAGRHTDTQYF.

The chain couples TRBV29-1 to TRBJ2-1; unclear D gene. V was clipped by 6 bases and J by 1 base, with 10 bases between them. The CDR3 runs to 13 residues. Per the germline V gene, CDR1 is SQVTM and CDR2 is ANQGSEA. CDR3 sequence: CSVTRNSYNEQFF. In DNA, the CDR3 is TGCAGCGTGACTCGGAATTCCTACAATGAGCAGTTCTTC.

The chain recombines TRBV11-2 with TRBJ2-5; the D is unclear. Germline lookup yields CDR1 SGHAT and CDR2 FQNNGV. This CDR3 contains 13 residues. Deletions cut 0 bases from V and 4 bases from J, with 6 bases between. The CDR3 region has the DNA TGTGCCAGCAGCTTAGAAGGGTTAGAGACCCAGTACTTC. It is translated as CASSLEGLETQYF.